This T cell receptor (beta chain) was recorded in a study of T cells in Graves' hyperthyroidism and ophthalmopathy. The study's findings and limits: In blood, most of the thyroid clonotypes expanded above 0.001 were also present. Ophthalmopathy onset followed model prediction by a median about six months.

V dropped 3 bases and J dropped 2 bases, with 11 bases sitting between them. CDR1 SGHVS and CDR2 FNYEAQ come from the germline V gene. The CDR3 contains 14 residues. Ten or more counts support this clonotype. The antigen remains undetermined. Template material for amplifying TCR beta CDR3 regions consisted of RNA transcripts. When the TCR CDR3 underwent first-round RT-PCR, the HTBI primer set was used. MiXCR was run by TCRdb on the multiplex PCR reads, yielding one entry per CDR3 protein. Among about 640,000 distinct CDR3 sequences listed, nearly 45% were seen once. The clonotype was recovered from an adult man with Graves' disease, either hyperthyroidism or ophthalmopathy (not recorded which). Sequenced: peripheral blood or thyroid tissue (not recorded which). The chain joins TRBV7-6 to TRBJ2-7, with TRBD1 as a possible D gene (6 bases). The chain's CDR3 is CASSLDSGPYEQYF. CDR3 DNA sequence: TGTGCCAGCAGCTTGGACAGCGGTCCCTACGAGCAGTACTTC.